The clone carrying this T cell receptor beta chain was detected only a few times. This entry belongs to a study of beta chain features in type 1 diabetes. In the study overall: Patients shared similar age, gender and cell yields with healthy donors. Analysis included more than 90 million sorted cells drawn from all samples.

Isolated RNA was reverse transcribed in full, so expressed TCRB transcripts were sequenced. Produced via immunoSEQ multiplex PCR; TCRdb's table is partial and in-frame only. Here the sample spans 350,000 to 400,000 clones, approximately 16% being singletons. Sorting of CD4+ naive, central memory, regulatory and stem cell-like memory cells was performed via CD45RO/CCR7/CD25/CD127/CD95/CD27. The CDR3 is 16 residues long. V lost 3 bases and J lost 2; bases outside the gene matches: 3. CDR1 SGDLS and CDR2 YYNGEE come from the germline V gene. Sample: naive CD4+ T cells from blood. The chain employs TRBV9 and TRBJ2-1; 12 bases line up with TRBD1. The receptor comes from a woman aged 18-35 years in good health. CDR3: CASSAGDRGPYNEQFF. CDR3 DNA: TGTGCCAGCAGCGCTGGGGACAGGGGGCCCTACAATGAGCAGTTCTTC. Using reference TRBV9 and TRBJ2-1 for the parts outside the CDR3, the full variable domain is DSGVTQTPKHLITATGQRVTLRCSPRSGDLSVYWYQQSLDQGLQFLIQYYNGEERAKGNILERFSAQQFPDLHSELNLSSLELGDSALYFCASSAGDRGPYNEQFFGPGTRLTVL.